This TCR beta chain was documented in a study of cytomegalovirus exposure and HLA in healthy donors. Findings of the study overall: CMV serostatus was the sole immune exposure information available. Analyzed later, most CMV-associated TCR beta chains appeared HLA-restricted.

Germline lookup yields CDR1 SNHLY and CDR2 FYNNEI. The CDR3 consists of 12 residues. The PCR had 60 Vbeta and 13 Jbeta primers. Assay: immunoSEQ multiplex PCR; the TCRdb copy retains only in-frame clones and omits some. The sample contains around 110,000 clones, about 10% of which appear only once. Concerning this clone: The antigen remains undetermined. The junction departs from the called germline gene at one end, perhaps through a read error.

The sample taken for sequencing was PBMCs. The rearrangement joins TRBV2 to TRBJ2-5; 7 nucleotides match TRBD2. The source is a man aged 25-45 years in good health and CMV-seronegative. CDR3 DNA: TGTGCCAGCAGAGGGGAGGGAGAGGCCCAGTACTTC. Its translation: CASRGEGEAQYF.